The 14 T cell receptor beta chains below come from one sample, sequenced in a study of cytomegalovirus exposure and HLA in healthy donors. This PCR relied on a set of 60 Vbeta primers and 13 Jbeta primers. Measured with immunoSEQ multiplex PCR; TCRdb has only the in-frame clones, and not every one. The listing contains about 64,000 clones. The source material was PBMCs. These receptors all come from a woman aged 18-29 years in good health and CMV-seronegative.

The chain links TRBV11-1 to TRBJ2-7, with D possibly matching TRBD2 (5 bases). Trimming took off 5 bases at V and 0 bases at J, with 17 bases between the two ends. The germline V gene encodes CDR1 SGHAT and CDR2 FQDESV (reference sequence). The CDR3 runs to 16 residues. The CDR3 DNA follows: TGTGCCAGCAGCGACGACTACGCGGGCCGCTCCTACGAGCAGTACTTC. It translates to CASSDDYAGRSYEQYF.

The V gene is TRBV25-1, the J gene TRBJ1-2; 10 bases are shared with TRBD1. J gave up 8 bases and V 6 bases, and 3 bases lay outside the gene matches. The CDR3 totals 12 residues. Germline V gene data show CDR1 as MGHDK and CDR2 as SYGVNS. CDR3 in amino acids: CASSRDRGGYTF. CDR3 DNA sequence: TGTGCCAGCAGCCGGGACAGGGGAGGCTACACCTTC.

This rearrangement joins TRBV15 to TRBJ2-7; 7 positions match TRBD1. The trim removed 0 bases at V and 0 bases at J, leaving 5 bases unmatched. Per germline, CDR1 LNHNV and CDR2 YYDKDF (reference sequence). CDR3 length: 16 residues. The CDR3 DNA is TGTGCCACCAGCAGAGATGTGGGGACAGTCTCCTACGAGCAGTACTTC. Amino acids: CATSRDVGTVSYEQYF.

The chain joins TRBV30 to TRBJ1-2; D is perhaps TRBD1 (6 bases). V shed 5 bases and J shed 4 bases, with 17 bases lying between them. This CDR3 has 14 residues. Germline V gene data show CDR1 as GTSNPN and CDR2 as SVGIG (reference sequence). CDR3 residues: CAWRVYREGYGYTF. The CDR3 coding sequence is TGTGCCTGGCGAGTTTACAGGGAAGGCTATGGCTACACCTTC. The full variable domain, in which reference TRBV30 and TRBJ1-2 provide the parts outside the CDR3, is SQTIHQWPATLVQPVGSPLSLECTVEGTSNPNLYWYRQAAGRGLQLLFYSVGIGQISSEVPQNLSASRPQDRQFILSSKKLLLSDSGFYLCAWRVYREGYGYTFGSGTRLTVV.

The chain has TRBV29-1 and TRBJ1-2; weak D call: TRBD1 (6 bases). Trimming took 5 bases from V and 6 from J, leaving 13 bases between them. CDR1 is SQVTM, CDR2 ANQGSEA, per germline. The CDR3 is 12 residues long. This CDR3 is CSVSQGPDGYTF. The DNA of the CDR3 is TGCAGCGTTTCCCAGGGGCCCGATGGCTACACCTTC. The full variable domain, in which reference TRBV29-1 and TRBJ1-2 provide the parts outside the CDR3, is SAVISQKPSRDICQRGTSLTIQCQVDSQVTMMFWYRQQPGQSLTLIATANQGSEATYESGFVIDKFPISRPNLTFSTLTVSNMSPEDSSIYLCSVSQGPDGYTFGSGTRLTVV.

The gene calls are TRBV6-5 and TRBJ2-7; D possibly corresponds to TRBD2 (6 bases). Trimming took 6 bases from V and 2 from J, leaving 17 bases between them. The CDR3 totals 15 residues. Germline assignment: CDR1 MNHEY and CDR2 SVGAGI. The chain's CDR3 is CASSLGRGITYEQYF. Here the CDR3 DNA reads TGTGCCAGCAGCCTTGGTCGGGGGATTACCTACGAGCAGTACTTC.

This rearrangement joins TRBV29-1 to TRBJ1-3; D gene ambiguous. Trimming removed 4 bases at V and 2 bases at J, with 9 bases between. CDR1 is SQVTM, CDR2 ANQGSEA, per germline. The CDR3 runs to 13 residues. CDR3: CSVASLAGNTIYF. As DNA, the CDR3 is TGCAGCGTTGCTAGTCTGGCTGGAAACACCATATATTTT.

V and J are TRBV7-2 and TRBJ1-5; 9 bases align to TRBD1. The V gene end was trimmed by 1 base and the J gene end by 5 bases; junction bases not matched to a gene: 6. Per germline, CDR1 SGHTA and CDR2 FQGNSA. The CDR3 is 16 amino acids. The CDR3 DNA reads TGTGCCAGCAGCTTAGAAGCGACAGGGGGAGATCAGCCCCAGCATTTT. Residues: CASSLEATGGDQPQHF.

The gene calls are TRBV9 and TRBJ2-3, with 12 bases identical to TRBD2. V lost 0 bases and J lost 1; bases outside the gene matches: 18. Germline V lookup: CDR1 SGDLS, CDR2 YYNGEE. There are 22 residues in the CDR3. DNA for the CDR3: TGTGCCAGCAGCGTAGGCGGGACTAGCGGGCCTGTCACCTCTTTGCGCACAGATACGCAGTATTTT. Translation gives CASSVGGTSGPVTSLRTDTQYF.

J is TRBJ2-7 and V is TRBV29-1; 9 bases agree with TRBD1. The V segment lost 7 bases and the J segment 5 bases; nucleotides outside the gene matches: 9. The CDR3 totals 13 residues. Germline assignment: CDR1 SQVTM and CDR2 ANQGSEA. In DNA form, the CDR3 reads TGCAGCGCCGTCCGGGACAGGGCCCACGAGCAGTACTTC. Protein product: CSAVRDRAHEQYF.

The V and J genes are TRBV4-1 and TRBJ2-1, with 8 bases aligning to TRBD2. The germline V gene encodes CDR1 MGHRA and CDR2 YSYEKL. Trimming took 0 bases from V and 3 from J; bases not matched to a gene: 4. The CDR3 is 16 amino acids. For the CDR3, the DNA is TGCGCCAGCAGCCAAGAGGCGGGAGGAAGCTACAATGAGCAGTTCTTC. Its translation is CASSQEAGGSYNEQFF.

The V gene is TRBV10-1, the J gene TRBJ2-7; 8 bases map to TRBD1. The CDR3 spans 14 residues. Germline assignment: CDR1 WNHNN and CDR2 SYGVQD (reference sequence). V lost 3 bases and J lost 2; bases outside the gene matches: 3. The DNA for the CDR3 is TGCGCCAGCAGTGAAGGGACAGGCACCTACGAGCAGTACTTC. Its protein is CASSEGTGTYEQYF.

The chain joins TRBV6-5 to TRBJ1-5; possibly TRBD1 for D (5 bases). Trimming shortened V by 6 bases and J by 0 bases, and 9 bases separated the two germline ends. CDR1 and CDR2 from the germline V gene are MNHEY and SVGAGI. This CDR3 has 14 residues. The CDR3 DNA is TGTGCCAGCAGACCCCAGGGTAGCAATCAGCCCCAGCATTTT. Translated: CASRPQGSNQPQHF.

The CDR3 spells CASSASGTSGGDEQFF. Here the CDR3 DNA reads TGTGCCAGCAGTGCCTCCGGGACTAGCGGGGGGGATGAGCAGTTCTTC. The V and J genes are TRBV6-1 and TRBJ2-1, with 16 bases aligning to TRBD2. Germline trimming cut 4 bases from V and 8 bases from J; bases unmatched to any gene: 5. The CDR3 has 16 amino acids. CDR1 and CDR2 (germline): MNHNS, SASEGT.